The present entry profiles one T cell receptor (beta chain) with its context. These data originate in a study of cytomegalovirus exposure and HLA in healthy donors. It was with 60 Vbeta and 13 Jbeta primers that the PCR ran. Profiling relied on immunoSEQ multiplex PCR, and the TCRdb table lists in-frame clones only, not all of them. Of 200,000 or so clones listed, about 78% are singletons. The CDR3 has 19 amino acids. CDR1 is MDHEN and CDR2 is SYDVKM in the germline V gene. Trimming took 1 base from V and 1 from J; bases not matched to a gene: 8. The receptor comes from a male donor in good health and CMV-seronegative. The V and J genes are TRBV28 and TRBJ2-4; 12 nucleotides line up with TRBD1. Sequenced input: PBMCs. The chain's CDR3 is CASSLLGQGAPWAKNIQYF. DNA for the CDR3: TGTGCCAGCAGTTTATTGGGACAGGGGGCCCCGTGGGCCAAAAACATTCAGTACTTC. Supplemented by reference TRBV28 and TRBJ2-4, the full variable domain reads DVKVTQSSRYLVKRTGEKVFLECVQDMDHENMFWYRQDPGLGLRLIYFSYDVKMKEKGDIPEGYSVSREKKERFSLILESASTNQTSMYLCASSLLGQGAPWAKNIQYFGAGTRLSVL.